The T cell receptor (beta chain) under discussion was sequenced for a study of blood T cell repertoires in COVID-19. J lost 7 bases, V lost 3 bases, and 7 bases had no gene match. Per germline, CDR1 MNHEY and CDR2 SVGAGI. This CDR3 comprises 15 residues. TCRdb's copy holds only in-frame clones and misses some; the assay was immunoSEQ multiplex PCR. The sample has about 130,000 clones; just over 85% are singletons. The sequence was obtained from a man in his fifties who had recovered from COVID-19. Source material: PBMCs or T cells enriched from blood (not recorded which). The V gene is TRBV6-5, the J gene TRBJ2-7; 12 bases are a match to TRBD1. DNA of the CDR3: TGTGCCAGCAGTTATTCGGGACAGGGGGCTGTTGAGCAGTACTTC. This codes for CASSYSGQGAVEQYF.